Sequencing of this T cell receptor beta chain was carried out in a study of response to subunit inactivated influenza vaccine (dated by TCRdb to 2016 to 2018). Background on the whole study: The study used deep quantitative T cell receptor repertoire profiling to track responses to a trivalent subunit inactivated influenza vaccine.

From the germline V gene (reference sequence), CDR1 is LNHNV and CDR2 is YYDKDF. The CDR3, cysteine through phenylalanine, is 14 amino acids long. The sequence is cut down to CDR3 DNA, 42 bases in frame from base 1. The germline V and J ends show losses of 0 bases and 5 bases respectively, and no gene match explains 1 base of the junction. The full study reports these points: The authors proposed that each seasonal influenza vaccination may bring in only a limited number of new T cells.

Library construction relied on RT-PCR. Sequencing was performed on an Illumina HiSeq 2500. Starting from the raw public reads, TCRdb applied fastp trimming at Q25, assembled clones with MiXCR and retained in-frame beta chains. Every distinct CDR3 protein forms one entry, paired with its most common genes and DNA. This sample gives just under 550,000 distinct CDR3 sequences in total; roughly 25% of them show up just once. The top ten constitute around 2.8% of the sample. This clonotype has only a few counts. The antigen it binds to is not known. No clone much larger than this one lies a single base away; base qualities are absent. This sample also appeared in a second study, on T cells expressing NK-cell markers. The second publication reports: TCR beta cDNA libraries were prepared using 5'RACE template switching, which introduced a universal primer site and unique molecular identifiers. TCR beta-chain repertoires were profiled in sorted CD3+CD56+NKG2C+, CD3+CD56+NKG2C- and CD3+CD56-NKG2C+ T-cell subsets from several donors. Among the eight sequenced donors, seven were HCMV-seropositive and one was HCMV-seronegative. To restrict sorting to alphabetaTCR-expressing T cells, an anti-gammadeltaTCR antibody was added in several experiments. In 6 or 7 donors, the dominant CD3+CD56+NKG2C+ clonotypes ranked among the top 10 CD8+ clonotypes, making up about 1.0-7.5% of CD8+ T cells. Those dominant clonotypes were again the most abundant among CD3+CD56-NKG2C+ cells in a handful of donors, at roughly 25-60.1%. Whether the expanded NKG2C-expressing T cell clones were specific for HCMV antigens was left unclear. Randomly selected healthy volunteers, three men and five women, were used as the eight sequenced donors. A commercial ELISA kit detecting HCMV-specific IgG in serum was used to determine HCMV serostatus. Ficoll density gradient centrifugation was used to isolate peripheral blood mononuclear cells from blood. Magnetic immunoseparation with Miltenyi isolation kits was used to isolate CD4+ and CD8+ T cells from PBMC. Priming for cDNA synthesis came from the TCR beta constant segment, and two successive PCR amplification steps followed. The libraries were sequenced on Illumina HiSeq 2000/2500, MiSeq or NextSeq, producing 2 x 150 bp reads. MIGEC was used to demultiplex reads and group the reads by UMI, and MiTCR was used to assemble and quantify clonotypes. To exclude erroneous sequences, only TCR cDNA sequences supported by at least two reads were retained. The tcR package was used for downstream repertoire analysis, and clonotypes were matched between fractions using CDR3 nucleotide sequence together with V segment. Antigen specificity was annotated against VDJdb with VDJmatch, allowing one amino acid substitution in CDR3.

The chain uses TRBV15 and TRBJ1-2, with 9 bases matching TRBD1. The receptor comes from a man between 50 and 59 years old who received an inactivated influenza vaccine. Donor details come from another sample of the same person, matched by shared clones. The starting material was CD4+ T cells sorted from PBMCs, obtained roughly 12 days after vaccination. The CDR3 reads as follows: CATSREGTGYGYTF. The bases read TGTGCCACCAGCAGAGAGGGGACAGGGTATGGCTACACCTTC.